The 24 T cell receptor beta chains below all came from one sample that was sequenced in a study of identifying expanded T cells in peripheral blood. Assay used: immunoSEQ multiplex PCR; TCRdb lists only in-frame clones, some missing. The sample consists of around 100,000 clones, around nine tenths of them appearing once. What was sequenced was blood. These receptors came from a person between 18 and 75 years old in good health.

The chain employs TRBV4-2 and TRBJ2-1; D may be TRBD1 (6 bases). The CDR3 has 14 residues. The V and J ends lost 3 bases and 7 bases respectively, with 13 bases between them. Germline values: CDR1 LGHNA, CDR2 YNFKEQ. The CDR3 is CASSHATGLNEQFF. The CDR3 DNA is TGTGCCAGCAGCCATGCCACAGGGTTGAATGAGCAGTTCTTC.

The chain joins TRBV6-4 to TRBJ2-3; a possible D gene is TRBD1 (6 bases). CDR1 is MRHNA, CDR2 SNTAGT, per germline. The CDR3 is 15 residues long. V was cut by 5 bases and J by 3 bases, with 15 bases left in between. The CDR3 DNA reads as TGTGCCAGCAGTAAGAGTGGTGGGACAACAGATACGCAGTATTTT. Translated, it gives CASSKSGGTTDTQYF.

The rearrangement joins TRBV6-1 to TRBJ1-2; D not certain. With 6 bases removed from V and 2 bases from J, the gap between germline ends came to 16 bases. There are 15 residues in the CDR3. Per the germline V gene, CDR1 is MNHNS and CDR2 is SASEGT. DNA for the CDR3: TGTGCCAGCAGATACGTCCCGGCCCCCAACTATGGCTACACCTTC. Translated, it gives CASRYVPAPNYGYTF.

The chain couples TRBV5-6 to TRBJ1-2, with D unclear. Trimming removed 2 bases at V and 2 bases at J, with 10 bases between. CDR1 SGHDT and CDR2 YYEEEE come from the germline V gene. The CDR3 has 14 amino acids. Here the CDR3 reads CASSFTHSNYGYTF. The CDR3 DNA is TGTGCCAGCAGCTTCACGCACTCAAACTATGGCTACACCTTC. Together with reference TRBV5-6 and TRBJ1-2, the CDR3 gives the full variable domain: DAGVTQSPTHLIKTRGQQVTLRCSPKSGHDTVSWYQQALGQGPQFIFQYYEEEERQRGNFPDRFSGHQFPNYSSELNVNALLLGDSALYLCASSFTHSNYGYTFGSGTRLTVV.

A remark on this clone: Other DNA sequences from this sample encode an identical CDR3 as well. The rearrangement joins TRBV30 to TRBJ2-5; D perhaps matches TRBD2 (5 bases). Trimming took off 3 bases at V and 5 bases at J, with 7 bases between the two ends. Germline V gives CDR1 GTSNPN, CDR2 SVGIG (reference sequence). CDR3 length equals 11 residues. DNA of the CDR3: TGTGCCTGGAGCGCGGGCGAGACCCAGTACTTC. Translating it yields CAWSAGETQYF.

This clone was seen a handful of times. V usage is TRBV19 and J usage is TRBJ2-2, with 14 bases matching TRBD2. CDR1 LNHDA and CDR2 SQIVND come from the germline V gene (reference sequence). V shed 7 bases and J 7 bases; nucleotides not matched to a gene: 17. The CDR3 covers 19 residues. CDR3 residues: CASTPRFPGLAGDIGELFF. The CDR3 DNA follows: TGTGCCAGTACCCCCCGGTTTCCGGGACTAGCGGGGGATATCGGGGAGCTGTTTTTT.

The chain uses TRBV5-1 and TRBJ1-4, with D maybe TRBD1 (5 bases). Between the trimmed V and J ends, which lost 4 bases and 7 bases, there was a span of 17 bases. Germline V gene lookup returns CDR1 SGHRS and CDR2 YFSETQ. The CDR3 contains 15 residues. This chain's CDR3 is CASSPGPPLGEKLFF. The CDR3 nucleotides read TGCGCCAGCAGCCCGGGACCGCCCTTGGGTGAAAAACTGTTTTTT.

This sequence joins TRBV7-9 and TRBJ1-2; unclear D gene. Germline CDR1 reads SEHNR; CDR2 reads FQNEAQ (reference sequence). CDR3 length equals 15 residues. Trimming pared 4 bases from V and 10 bases from J, leaving 22 bases between. The chain's CDR3 is CASSSPSGESSVYTF. The CDR3, as DNA: TGTGCCAGCAGCTCCCCCTCCGGGGAATCCTCGGTCTACACCTTC.

The gene calls are TRBV2 and TRBJ2-3; TRBD2 aligns across 10 bases. The germline CDR1 and CDR2 sequences are SNHLY and FYNNEI. The CDR3 contains 16 residues. J gave up 0 bases and V 6 bases, and 6 bases lay outside the gene matches. The CDR3 sequence: CASSPGLAASTDTQYF. The DNA for the CDR3 is TGTGCCAGCAGCCCTGGACTAGCGGCTAGCACAGATACGCAGTATTTT. The full variable domain, with the rest looked up from reference TRBV2 and TRBJ2-3, is EPEVTQTPSHQVTQMGQEVILRCVPISNHLYFYWYRQILGQKVEFLVSFYNNEISEKSEIFDDQFSVERPDGSNFTLKIRSTKLEDSAMYFCASSPGLAASTDTQYFGPGTRLTVL.

The genes are TRBV5-1 and TRBJ2-3, with a possible D match to TRBD1 (5 bases). Germline CDR1 SGHRS, CDR2 YFSETQ. The CDR3 runs to 17 residues. Between the trimmed V and J ends, which lost 4 bases and 0 bases, there was a span of 18 bases. The DNA for the CDR3 is TGCGCCAGCAGCGAAGGGGTCGGTCGAATAAGCACAGATACGCAGTATTTT. It is translated as CASSEGVGRISTDTQYF.

The rearrangement uses TRBV15 and TRBJ2-2, with 7 bases that match TRBD1. V trimming: 5 bases; J trimming: 2 bases; junction bases outside the gene matches: 5. Germline V gene sequence: CDR1 LNHNV, CDR2 YYDKDF (reference sequence). The CDR3 consists of 15 residues. CDR3 nucleotide sequence: TGTGCCACCAGCCCGGGACAGACTAACACCGGGGAGCTGTTTTTT. Amino acid sequence: CATSPGQTNTGELFF.

The chain is built from TRBV5-1 and TRBJ1-1, with D hard to call. The CDR3 is 15 residues long. V lost 0 bases and J 5 bases, leaving 14 bases between the germline ends. The germline V gene has CDR1 SGHRS and CDR2 YFSETQ. The CDR3 nucleotides are TGCGCCAGCAGCTTGGGGGTGGGGTCTGTAACTGAAGCTTTCTTT. Amino acids: CASSLGVGSVTEAFF.

The chain couples TRBV13 to TRBJ1-5; 8 bases are shared with TRBD1. Germline CDR1 reads PRHDT; CDR2 reads FYEKMQ (reference sequence). The CDR3 is 14 residues long. Trimming cost V 5 bases and J 5 bases; bases outside gene matches: 5. CDR3 DNA sequence: TGTGCCAGCAGCGTCGGACAGGGTCATCAGCCCCAGCATTTT. This sequence encodes CASSVGQGHQPQHF.

The V and J genes are TRBV30 and TRBJ1-5; D is undetermined. V lost 2 bases and J lost 3, with 14 bases in between. The CDR3 contains 15 residues. The V gene's germline CDR1 is GTSNPN and CDR2 SVGIG (reference sequence). The chain's CDR3 is CAWSKGLGVNQPQHF. The DNA of the CDR3 is TGTGCCTGGAGTAAAGGGCTCGGGGTCAATCAGCCCCAGCATTTT.

This chain uses TRBV10-3 with TRBJ2-6; 9 bases fit TRBD1. The CDR3 has 19 amino acids. The trim removed 4 bases at V and 2 bases at J, leaving 12 bases unmatched. CDR1 and CDR2 (germline): ENHRY, SYGVKD. Here the CDR3 DNA reads TGTGCCATCAGTGGGAAACCGGGGGGACAGGGAACTGGGGCCAACGTCCTGACTTTC. Translation: CAISGKPGGQGTGANVLTF.

This clone was seen a single time. This chain joins TRBV19 and TRBJ1-5; no clear D. Germline V gene sequence: CDR1 LNHDA, CDR2 SQIVND (reference sequence). The V and J ends lost 4 bases and 7 bases respectively, with 11 bases between them. The CDR3 runs 13 residues. The CDR3 nucleotides read TGTGCCAGTAGTACTCTCCCGGGGCAGCCCCAGCATTTT. Protein product: CASSTLPGQPQHF.

This chain connects TRBV11-2 to TRBJ2-1; TRBD2 matches 8 bases. Germline-derived CDR1 and CDR2 are SGHAT and FQNNGV. This CDR3 has 15 residues. V dropped 5 bases and J dropped 4; count of bases not matched to a gene: 7. CDR3 residues: CASSQLAGGYNEQFF. Here the CDR3 DNA reads TGTGCCAGCAGCCAGCTGGCGGGGGGATACAATGAGCAGTTCTTC.

CDR3 nucleotide sequence: TGTGCCAGTAGTACCCTTGAGAATTCACCCCTCCACTTT. Protein product: CASSTLENSPLHF. The chain carries TRBV19 and TRBJ1-6; D not certain. CDR1 is LNHDA and CDR2 is SQIVND in the germline V gene (reference sequence). V was trimmed by 4 bases and J by 7 bases, leaving 8 bases between them. This CDR3 spans 13 amino acids.

V is TRBV19 and J is TRBJ1-2; 7 bases are shared with TRBD1. The CDR3 totals 14 residues. V lost 1 base and J lost 5; bases outside the gene matches: 4. The germline V gene encodes CDR1 LNHDA and CDR2 SQIVND (reference sequence). The DNA for the CDR3 is TGTGCCAGTAGTATAGCGACAGGGAGTTATGGCTACACCTTC. Translated, it gives CASSIATGSYGYTF.

V usage is TRBV6-6 and J usage is TRBJ2-3; 8 bases are shared with TRBD1. Trimming took 2 bases from V and 0 from J; bases not matched to a gene: 4. The CDR3 is 16 residues long. Germline CDR1 MNHNY, CDR2 SVGAGI (reference sequence). CDR3 region: CASSYGTGGSTDTQYF. DNA of the CDR3: TGTGCCAGCAGTTACGGCACAGGGGGAAGCACAGATACGCAGTATTTT.

This clone is a singleton in its sample. The chain links TRBV11-2 to TRBJ2-2; 8 nucleotides align to TRBD2. The V segment lost 5 bases and the J segment 3 bases; nucleotides outside the gene matches: 8. The CDR3 runs 16 residues. Germline CDR1 SGHAT, CDR2 FQNNGV. CDR3 coding DNA: TGTGCCAGCAGCAGCGAGCGGGGGAGACACACCGGGGAGCTGTTTTTT. This gives the protein CASSSERGRHTGELFF.

The rearrangement links TRBV19 to TRBJ1-5, with D perhaps matching TRBD1 (6 bases). Looked up from germline, CDR1 is LNHDA and CDR2 is SQIVND (reference sequence). This CDR3 has 16 residues. The V gene lost 5 bases and the J gene lost 5 bases, with 19 bases spanning the gap. CDR3 DNA: TGTGCCAGTAGTTTGCCACCAGGGGCGGCTGATCAGCCCCAGCATTTT. Encoded protein: CASSLPPGAADQPQHF.

The chain combines TRBV14 with TRBJ2-5; 7 bases are shared with TRBD2. V dropped 1 base and J dropped 7; count of bases not matched to a gene: 9. This CDR3 has 15 amino acids. Per germline, CDR1 SGHDN and CDR2 FVKESK. CDR3 DNA: TGTGCCAGCAGCCAAGGAGGCGGGCCGGGGGGGACCCAGTACTTC. Encoded protein: CASSQGGGPGGTQYF.

V usage is TRBV9 and J usage is TRBJ2-2; possible D gene TRBD1, 7 bases. The CDR3 is made up of 17 amino acids. Trimming shortened V by 1 base and J by 7 bases, and 20 bases separated the two germline ends. Germline V CDR1 and CDR2: SGDLS, YYNGEE. As DNA, the CDR3 is TGTGCCAGCAGCGTACTGCTTGGGCAGGGGGGCATCGGGGAGCTGTTTTTT. Translating gives CASSVLLGQGGIGELFF.